This TCR beta chain was profiled in a study of blood T cell repertoires in COVID-19. In the original analysis: Researchers report that nucleated cell counts were estimated from reference gene primer amplification. Sequencing was performed with immunoSEQ multiplex PCR; in TCRdb, only in-frame clones are kept and a portion is missing. V and J calls and clone size come straight from that table; D and trimming were deduced from the DNA. The sample lists some 300,000 clones, over 80% seen once, with roughly 6% in the top ten. The CDR3 length is 13 residues. The germline V gene has CDR1 LGHNA and CDR2 YNFKEQ. V lost 0 bases, J lost 7 bases, and 7 bases lay in between.

The sample consisted of peripheral blood. The source is a woman in her 50s with COVID-19, enrolled during active disease. The chain links TRBV4-2 to TRBJ2-1; D may be TRBD1 (6 bases). The CDR3 bases are TGTGCCAGCAGCCAAGAAAGGGGGAATGAGCAGTTCTTC. The encoded protein is CASSQERGNEQFF.